This paragraph covers one T cell receptor beta chain sequence. Its antigen is not identified. This record comes from a study of siplizumab effects on memory and regulatory T cells. Only in-frame clones appear in the TCRdb table, and some are missing; sequencing was by immunoSEQ multiplex PCR. The repertoire consists of approximately 91,000 clones, with approximately 95% occurring once and the leading ten covering less than 20%. This CDR3 is 17 amino acids long. The germline gives CDR1 LNHNV, CDR2 YYDKDF (reference sequence). V lost 0 bases and J lost 4, with 16 bases in between. Study-wide points: The mapping of alloreactive clones to unstimulated subsets covered only a minor fraction of them. Reactions containing siplizumab showed mappable alloreactive CD4+ clones averaging roughly 66% Treg-derived, versus 25% to 30% in controls.

This clonotype was sampled from a human donor in good health. The sample was CD8+ T cells sorted from blood. The V gene is TRBV15, the J gene TRBJ2-1; D gene unclear. The CDR3 nucleotides are TGTGCCACCAGCAGAGATCTGAGTGAGCCGAGATACAATGAGCAGTTCTTC. It yields the protein CATSRDLSEPRYNEQFF.